The sample holds one count of the clone carrying this TCR beta chain. These data belong to a study of cytomegalovirus exposure and HLA in healthy donors. The CDR3 contains 17 residues. With 1 base clipped from V and 1 base from J, the junction kept 7 bases outside the gene matches. Germline CDR1 is SGHRS and CDR2 is YFSETQ. In the PCR, 60 Vbeta and 13 Jbeta primers were used. Original data processing: A later analysis counted 65 million to 95 million unique TCR beta chains, around 11 million shared. Measured with immunoSEQ multiplex PCR; TCRdb has only the in-frame clones, and not every one. V and J calls and clone size come straight from that table; D and trimming were deduced from the DNA. The data show approximately 160,000 clones, with about 84% seen just once and around 5% held by the top ten. The donors gave bone marrow, and they were healthy.

The material sequenced was PBMCs. The chain joins TRBV5-1 to TRBJ2-3; 9 nucleotides line up with TRBD1. This clonotype was obtained from a young man in good health and CMV-seronegative. CDR3 residues: CASSLFGTGYGTDTQYF. In DNA, the CDR3 is TGCGCCAGCAGCTTGTTTGGGACAGGGTATGGCACAGATACGCAGTATTTT. The full variable domain, its missing parts supplied by reference TRBV5-1 and TRBJ2-3, is KAGVTQTPRYLIKTRGQQVTLSCSPISGHRSVSWYQQTPGQGLQFLFEYFSETQRNKGNFPGRFSGRQFSNSRSEMNVSTLELGDSALYLCASSLFGTGYGTDTQYFGPGTRLTVL.